This TCR beta chain was identified during a study of human T cells and chemical hapten exposure. About the research overall: The scalp of each patient received a weekly diphenylcyclopropenone dose for the full roughly 22-week study.

Time point here: patch test 2, 6 weeks after DPC sensitization. Treatment noted: therapeutic diphenylcyclopropenone sensitization with weekly scalp DPC. The CDR3 sequence is 17 residues long. J lost 4 bases, V lost 6 bases, and 14 bases had no gene match. Per the germline V gene, CDR1 is SGHDT and CDR2 is YYEEEE. This clonotype has at least ten counts. From the RACE reads, TCRdb called clonotypes with MiXCR, one entry per CDR3 protein. The sample lists roughly 120,000 distinct CDR3 sequences, more than 7% occurring once. The chain joins TRBV5-6 to TRBJ1-5, with 9 bases fitting TRBD1. The sequence was obtained from a woman in her thirties or forties with alopecia areata. Some clones in this sample may be carry-over from other donors' samples. Sequencing was performed on whole blood, taken in connection with sensitization to the hapten diphenylcyclopropenone (DPC). CDR3 sequence (DNA): TGTGCCAGCACCACGGGACAGGGAGGTCTATTGAATCAGCCCCAGCATTTT. The encoded protein is CASTTGQGGLLNQPQHF.